This T cell receptor (beta chain) was observed in a study of beta chain features in type 1 diabetes (dated by TCRdb to between 2018 and 2020). Describing the broader study: Mean age, gender distribution, total cell number and subset yield did not differ between patients and healthy donors. A total of approximately 100 million sorted cells were examined across all samples, and the number of cells per subset was strongly correlated with RNA yield. The study compared the TCRB repertoires of sorted circulating CD4+ T cell subsets in recently diagnosed type 1 diabetes patients with those in matched healthy donors. Regulatory and stem cell-like memory subsets were isolated from only 8 patients and 8 healthy donors, whereas naive and central memory subsets came from all 30 or so donors. What the work shows at the level of the full study, not this receptor alone: At VDJ recombination sites, patients with type 1 diabetes made fewer insertions and deleted more nucleotides, a pattern implying thymic rearrangement abnormalities. Because the HLA sub-analyses included only small numbers of individuals, any influence of HLA type on TCRB rearrangement was left unresolved. In all four CD4+ subsets, TCRB CDR3 length was moderately but significantly shorter in type 1 diabetes patients. Shorter templates might be favored by PCR, yet because patient and control samples were amplified and corrected together, any such skew would affect both groups equally. Because cDNA was sequenced instead of genomic DNA, highly expressing activated cells could be over-represented, though the groups showed no difference in activation or CD3 levels. Naive, central memory and regulatory TCRB repertoires appeared to be more alike among patients than among healthy donors.

A single peripheral blood draw of roughly 0.11 L on average was collected from each donor into heparinised tubes. Naive, central memory, regulatory and stem cell-like memory CD4+ T cells were sorted on a BD FACSAria II using a panel including CD45RO, CCR7, CD25, CD127, CD95 and CD27. All sorted populations exceeded 95% purity. PBMCs were isolated right away by Lymphoprep density gradient centrifugation and were stained directly, without culture. So that batch effects would be minimized, each experiment stained and sorted samples in pairs, pairing one healthy donor with one patient. This clone was detected many times. There is no known antigen for this receptor. The input lacks base qualities; no much larger clone sits a single base away. The entire amount of isolated RNA was reverse transcribed using the High Capacity cDNA Reverse Transcription Kit, so the sequenced TCRB transcripts were expressed ones. Naive, central memory and regulatory T cell samples underwent deep immunoSEQ sequencing, averaging about 3.57 million total reads per sample. Sorted cells were lysed in RLT buffer, and RNA was extracted using DNase-treated RNeasy Micro or Mini kits according to cell number. Each cell subset was processed separately to prevent cross-contamination, with patient and healthy donor samples processed together. The immunoSEQ multiplex PCR was used to amplify TCRB sequences from cDNA, yielding 87-bp fragments that span the CDR3 region. Amplicons were sequenced on the Illumina HiSeq platform. For the original study's pipeline: Synthetic template baselines were used to correct PCR bias computationally, reads within Hamming distance 2 were collapsed together, and singletons that could not be merged were discarded. Reads were aligned against IMGT so that V, D and J genes, CDR3 length and insertions or deletions at six rearrangement sites could be assigned. Clonotype counts were normalized to sorted cell number within each subset before computing true diversity and Gini coefficients with the tcR R package. The overlap coefficient, calculated on TCRB nucleotide sequences, was used to measure repertoire sharing. As a proxy for the pre-selection repertoire, out-of-frame TCRB sequences from naive cells were analyzed. TCRdb stores this immuneACCESS table with in-frame sequences only. Part of the clones is absent; in the studies checked, under half of the shortfall reflects unresolved V genes, and no reason is known for the rest. V and J calls plus clone size are reproduced from that table; the DNA served to infer D and trimming. This sample holds approximately 150,000 clones; around 9.3% were observed only once. Around 1.4% of the sample belongs to the ten largest clones.

Including cysteine and phenylalanine, the CDR3 has 12 amino acids. Only the CDR3 DNA is retained, 36 bases long and in frame from the first base. V sheds 1 base and J sheds 5 bases, leaving 3 bases between their ends. CDR1 and CDR2, per the germline V gene (reference sequence), are SEHNR and FQNEAQ. The origin of this receptor is a man younger than 30 in good health. The sample was naive CD4+ T cells from blood. Read against the paper, the sample's cell subset or site label means: true naive CD4+ T cells. Here the chain combines TRBV7-9 and TRBJ1-5; no confident D gene assignment can be made. The CDR3 here reads CASSLGDQPQHF. The sequence in DNA is TGTGCCAGCAGCTTAGGAGATCAGCCCCAGCATTTT.